This paragraph covers one TCR beta chain sequence. The antigen remains unidentified. The data belong to a study of blood T cells in healthy people across ages. General observations from the study: Shifts in expanded clonotypes may have been confounded by donor CMV status, which was unknown. Among T cells, TCR beta diversity per million cells dropped roughly linearly as age rose. The study found more naive CD4+ cells and higher diversity in long-lived than aged donors.

The CDR3 consists of 17 residues. V lost 1 base to trimming and J lost 8 bases, with 23 bases between them. Germline CDR1 is MDHEN and CDR2 is SYDVKM. PCR was performed a second time for roughly 6 to 12 cycles using a sample-barcoded 5' primer and a J-beta primer mix. A template-switch adaptor that had 12 random nucleotides put a tag on each cDNA molecule. From the 5' RACE reads, TCRdb called clonotypes with MiXCR, one entry per CDR3 protein. Here the sample spans 1,500,000 or so distinct CDR3 sequences, roughly 43% being singletons. This receptor was obtained from a woman younger than 30 in good health. This sequence joins TRBV28 and TRBJ1-2, with D possibly being TRBD1 (5 bases). The sequenced material came from blood. In DNA form, the CDR3 reads TGTGCCAGCAGTTTATTAAGCCGTCCAAGGGGATTATACGGCTACACCTTC. Its protein product is CASSLLSRPRGLYGYTF.